The clone carrying this TCR beta chain was seen more than once but under ten times. The CDR3 is 16 amino acids. Germline CDR1 SGHDN, CDR2 FVKESK. The sample comes from a study of blood T cells in healthy people across ages. Alongside a J-beta primer mix, a sample-barcoded 5' primer served in a second PCR lasting roughly 6 to 12 cycles. The template-switch adaptor was a 5' adaptor with 12 random nucleotides. It tagged each cDNA molecule. Via MiXCR, TCRdb re-called the 5' RACE reads, giving one row per CDR3 protein. The data show about 1.8 million distinct CDR3 sequences, with just under 50% seen just once and less than 2.5% held by the top ten.

This receptor was identified in a woman between 40 and 55 years old in good health. The rearrangement links TRBV14 to TRBJ2-5, with a possible D match to TRBD1 (6 bases). With the DNA end fitting TRBJ2-7 better, the J assignment may be wrong. Sequencing was performed on blood. DNA of the CDR3: TGTGCCAGCAGCCAAGATATCGGACAGAAAACCTACGAGCAGTACTTC. Its protein is CASSQDIGQKTYEQYF.